These T cell receptor beta chains were read from a single sample in a study of CD8 T cells in ankylosing spondylitis. TCRdb re-called the 5' RACE reads through MiXCR, storing one row per CDR3 protein. The data hold hundreds of thousands of distinct CDR3 sequences, with roughly 27% observed a single time. What was sequenced was blood, either unsorted or a sorted T cell fraction (not recorded which). These receptors all stem from a male donor with ankylosing spondylitis. CDR3s include the opening cysteine and the closing phenylalanine or tryptophan. The order of the fields is V gene, clone size, D gene, J gene, CDR3 protein, CDR3 DNA. D genes are given only for firm matches. A row's size may be missing; if present it is once, few, many or a size class.

V gene: TRBV5-1; clone size: many; D gene: NA; J gene: TRBJ2-7; CDR3 protein: CASSFQQGNYEQYF; CDR3 DNA: TGCGCCAGCAGCTTTCAACAGGGCAACTACGAGCAGTACTTC
V gene: TRBV5-1; clone size: once; D gene: NA; J gene: TRBJ1-1; CDR3 protein: CASSGQGGVGTFF; CDR3 DNA: TGCGCCAGCAGTGGCCAGGGAGGAGTTGGTACTTTCTTT
V gene: TRBV28; clone size: NA; D gene: TRBD2; J gene: TRBJ2-5; CDR3 protein: CASRKLAGFQETQYF; CDR3 DNA: TGTGCCAGCAGAAAACTAGCGGGCTTCCAAGAGACCCAGTACTTC
V gene: TRBV24-1; clone size: many; D gene: TRBD1; J gene: TRBJ2-3; CDR3 protein: CATSDSTGGADTQYF; CDR3 DNA: TGTGCCACCAGTGACTCTACAGGGGGCGCAGATACGCAGTATTTT
V gene: TRBV20-1; clone size: few; D gene: TRBD2; J gene: TRBJ2-1; CDR3 protein: CSAYGTRGGEQFF; CDR3 DNA: TGCAGTGCTTACGGGACTAGAGGAGGCGAGCAGTTCTTC
V gene: TRBV3-1; clone size: NA; D gene: TRBD2; J gene: TRBJ2-2; CDR3 protein: CATSQEAGLAGTGELFF; CDR3 DNA: TGTGCCACCAGCCAAGAGGCCGGGCTAGCGGGAACTGGGGAGCTGTTTTTT
V gene: TRBV30; clone size: NA; D gene: NA; J gene: TRBJ1-6; CDR3 protein: CAWSPGAGGISPLHF; CDR3 DNA: TGTGCCTGGAGCCCGGGTGCTGGTGGAATTTCACCCCTCCACTTT
V gene: TRBV9; clone size: NA; D gene: TRBD2; J gene: TRBJ2-7; CDR3 protein: CASSPRDYHYEQYF; CDR3 DNA: TGTGCCAGCAGCCCCCGGGACTACCACTACGAGCAGTACTTC
V gene: TRBV7-9; clone size: NA; D gene: TRBD1; J gene: TRBJ2-7; CDR3 protein: CASSQGEFIIQSYEQYF; CDR3 DNA: TGTGCCAGCAGCCAGGGGGAGTTTATAATCCAATCCTACGAGCAGTACTTC
V gene: TRBV20-1; clone size: NA; D gene: TRBD1; J gene: TRBJ1-6; CDR3 protein: CSASQGTYNSPLHF; CDR3 DNA: TGCAGTGCTTCACAGGGGACCTATAATTCACCCCTCCACTTT
V gene: TRBV30; clone size: NA; D gene: NA; J gene: TRBJ2-2; CDR3 protein: CAWSVLTGELFF; CDR3 DNA: TGTGCCTGGAGTGTACTTACCGGGGAGCTGTTTTTT
V gene: TRBV12-3/TRBV12-4; clone size: many; D gene: TRBD1; J gene: TRBJ1-1; CDR3 protein: CASRWTGDTEAFF; CDR3 DNA: TGTGCCAGCAGATGGACAGGGGACACTGAAGCTTTCTTT
V gene: TRBV2; clone size: NA; D gene: TRBD1; J gene: TRBJ1-2; CDR3 protein: CASSEAGQGASFGYTF; CDR3 DNA: TGTGCCAGCAGTGAAGCGGGACAGGGGGCTTCCTTTGGCTACACCTTC
V gene: TRBV5-6; clone size: once; D gene: NA; J gene: TRBJ2-2; CDR3 protein: CAISPPLTGTGLRGLTGELFF; CDR3 DNA: TGTGCCATCAGCCCTCCACTAACCGGCACGGGATTAAGGGGCCTAACCGGGGAGCTGTTTTTT
V gene: TRBV12-3/TRBV12-4; clone size: few; D gene: TRBD1; J gene: TRBJ2-5; CDR3 protein: CASSLTAGGGETQYF; CDR3 DNA: TGTGCCAGCAGTTTAACCGCAGGGGGTGGGGAGACCCAGTACTTC
V gene: TRBV4-2; clone size: NA; D gene: NA; J gene: TRBJ1-5; CDR3 protein: CASSQDRGIRAQHF; CDR3 DNA: TGTGCCAGCAGCCAAGATCGGGGTATCAGGGCCCAGCATTTT
V gene: TRBV6-1; clone size: once; D gene: NA; J gene: TRBJ1-1; CDR3 protein: CAYGLWPGYEAFF; CDR3 DNA: TGTGCCTACGGGTTGTGGCCCGGATACGAAGCTTTCTTT
V gene: TRBV9; clone size: NA; D gene: NA; J gene: TRBJ1-2; CDR3 protein: CASSAGNNYGYTF; CDR3 DNA: TGTGCCAGCAGCGCCGGGAATAACTATGGCTACACCTTC
V gene: TRBV7-9; clone size: NA; D gene: NA; J gene: TRBJ2-1; CDR3 protein: CASSYRDGSYNEQFF; CDR3 DNA: TGTGCCAGCAGCTACCGGGACGGATCCTACAATGAGCAGTTCTTC
V gene: TRBV13; clone size: NA; D gene: TRBD2; J gene: TRBJ2-1; CDR3 protein: CASSLGLMGLAGGNGYNEQFF; CDR3 DNA: TGTGCCAGCAGCTTAGGCCTAATGGGACTAGCGGGAGGGAATGGCTACAATGAGCAGTTCTTC
V gene: TRBV20-1; clone size: few; D gene: TRBD1; J gene: TRBJ2-7; CDR3 protein: CSARTGTGVYEQYF; CDR3 DNA: TGCAGTGCTAGGACCGGGACAGGGGTGTACGAGCAGTACTTC
V gene: TRBV12-3/TRBV12-4; clone size: NA; D gene: NA; J gene: TRBJ1-2; CDR3 protein: CASSRTPLGSYGYTF; CDR3 DNA: TGTGCCAGCAGTCGGACACCTCTCGGGAGCTATGGCTACACCTTC
V gene: TRBV29-1; clone size: few; D gene: TRBD2; J gene: TRBJ2-3; CDR3 protein: CSVPGLAGGPPTQYF; CDR3 DNA: TGCAGCGTCCCAGGGCTAGCGGGAGGGCCACCTACGCAGTATTTT
V gene: TRBV20-1; clone size: few; D gene: TRBD2; J gene: TRBJ2-2; CDR3 protein: CSASETSANTGELFF; CDR3 DNA: TGCAGTGCTAGCGAAACTAGCGCGAACACCGGGGAGCTGTTTTTT
V gene: TRBV12-3/TRBV12-4; clone size: few; D gene: NA; J gene: TRBJ2-1; CDR3 protein: CASSLGGTVGGEQFF; CDR3 DNA: TGTGCCAGCAGTTTGGGCGGGACAGTCGGGGGTGAGCAGTTCTTC
V gene: TRBV29-1; clone size: NA; D gene: TRBD1; J gene: TRBJ2-7; CDR3 protein: CSVGQGMDYEQYF; CDR3 DNA: TGCAGCGTCGGACAGGGGATGGACTACGAGCAGTACTTC
V gene: TRBV6-1; clone size: few; D gene: NA; J gene: TRBJ1-2; CDR3 protein: CASSPAGYGYTF; CDR3 DNA: TGTGCCAGCAGTCCTGCGGGCTATGGCTACACCTTC